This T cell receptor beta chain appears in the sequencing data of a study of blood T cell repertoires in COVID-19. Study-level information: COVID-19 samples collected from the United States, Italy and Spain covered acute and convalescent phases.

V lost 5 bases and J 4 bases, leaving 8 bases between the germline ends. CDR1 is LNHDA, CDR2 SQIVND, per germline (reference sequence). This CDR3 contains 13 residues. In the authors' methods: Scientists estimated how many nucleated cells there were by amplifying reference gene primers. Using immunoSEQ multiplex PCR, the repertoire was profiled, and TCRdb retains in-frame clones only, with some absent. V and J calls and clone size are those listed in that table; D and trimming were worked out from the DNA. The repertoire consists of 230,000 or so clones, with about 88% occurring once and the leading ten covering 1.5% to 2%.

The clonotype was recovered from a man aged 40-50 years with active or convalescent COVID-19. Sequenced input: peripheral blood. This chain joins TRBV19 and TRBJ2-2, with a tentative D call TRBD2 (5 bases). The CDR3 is CASSFRGTGELFF. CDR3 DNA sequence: TGTGCCAGTAGTTTTCGGGGCACCGGGGAGCTGTTTTTT.